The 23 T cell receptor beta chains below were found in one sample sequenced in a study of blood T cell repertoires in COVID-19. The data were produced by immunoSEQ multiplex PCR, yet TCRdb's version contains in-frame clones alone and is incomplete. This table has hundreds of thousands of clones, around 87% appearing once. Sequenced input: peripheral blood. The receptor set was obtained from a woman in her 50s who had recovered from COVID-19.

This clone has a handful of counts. CDR3: CASSQTGELFF. The DNA of the CDR3 is TGTGCCAGCAGCCAAACCGGGGAGCTGTTTTTT. The chain couples TRBV28 to TRBJ2-2; D gene uncertain. The V gene's germline CDR1 is MDHEN and CDR2 SYDVKM. This CDR3 is 11 amino acids long. Between the trimmed V and J ends, which lost 6 bases and 5 bases, there was a span of 4 bases.

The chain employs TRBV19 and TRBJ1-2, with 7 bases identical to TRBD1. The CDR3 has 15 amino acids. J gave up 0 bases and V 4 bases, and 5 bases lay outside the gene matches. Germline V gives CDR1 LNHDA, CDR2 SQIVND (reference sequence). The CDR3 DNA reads TGTGCCAGTAGTACCCCGGACAGGCCTAACTATGGCTACACCTTC. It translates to CASSTPDRPNYGYTF. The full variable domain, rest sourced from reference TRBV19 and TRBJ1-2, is DGGITQSPKYLFRKEGQNVTLSCEQNLNHDAMYWYRQDPGQGLRLIYYSQIVNDFQKGDIAEGYSVSREKKESFPLTVTSAQKNPTAFYLCASSTPDRPNYGYTFGSGTRLTVV.

The CDR3 region is CASSFWGDSYNEQFF. As DNA, the CDR3 is TGTGCCAGCAGCTTCTGGGGAGATTCCTACAATGAGCAGTTCTTC. This chain uses TRBV7-2 with TRBJ2-1; D possibly corresponds to TRBD2 (5 bases). Germline V gives CDR1 SGHTA, CDR2 FQGNSA. V shed 3 bases and J shed 1 base, with 10 bases lying between them. This CDR3 is built from 15 residues.

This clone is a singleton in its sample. The CDR3 coding sequence is TGCGCCAGAGGGGGGGATTCCCAGCGGCTCCCCCCCGGGGAGCTGTTTTTT. Translated, it gives CARGGDSQRLPPGELFF. The chain uses TRBV10-1 and TRBJ2-2, with D possibly matching TRBD2 (7 bases). Germline V gene sequence: CDR1 WNHNN, CDR2 SYGVQD (reference sequence). The V end lost 9 bases, the J end lost 6 bases, and 26 bases lay between the germline ends. CDR3 length: 17 amino acids.

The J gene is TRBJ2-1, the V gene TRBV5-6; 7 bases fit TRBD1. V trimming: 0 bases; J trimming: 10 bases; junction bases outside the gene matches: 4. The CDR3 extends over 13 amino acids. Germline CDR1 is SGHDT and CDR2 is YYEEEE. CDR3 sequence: CASSLAMDREQFF. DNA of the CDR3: TGTGCCAGCAGCTTGGCCATGGACAGGGAGCAGTTCTTC.

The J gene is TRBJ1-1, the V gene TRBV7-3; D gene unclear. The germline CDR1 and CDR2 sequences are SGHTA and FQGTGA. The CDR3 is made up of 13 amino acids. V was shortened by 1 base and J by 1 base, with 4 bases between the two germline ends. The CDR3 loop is CASSLNTNTEAFF. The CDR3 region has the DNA TGTGCCAGCAGCTTAAACACGAACACTGAAGCTTTCTTT.

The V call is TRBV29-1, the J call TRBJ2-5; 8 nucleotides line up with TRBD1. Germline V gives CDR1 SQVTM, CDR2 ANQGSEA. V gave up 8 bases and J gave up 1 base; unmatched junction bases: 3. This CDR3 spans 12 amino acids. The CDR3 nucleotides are TGCAGCCGGACAGGGCTCCAAGAGACCCAGTACTTC. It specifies CSRTGLQETQYF.

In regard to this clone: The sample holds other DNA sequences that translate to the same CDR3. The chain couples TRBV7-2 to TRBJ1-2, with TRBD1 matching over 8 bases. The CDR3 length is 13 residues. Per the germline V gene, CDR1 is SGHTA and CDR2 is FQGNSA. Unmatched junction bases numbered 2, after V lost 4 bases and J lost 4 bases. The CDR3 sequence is CASSSGQGYGYTF. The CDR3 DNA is TGTGCCAGCAGCTCCGGACAGGGCTATGGCTACACCTTC.

The CDR3 region is CASRTGRNPLSGANVLTF. In nucleotides, the CDR3 is TGTGCCAGCAGGACAGGGAGAAACCCCCTCTCTGGGGCCAACGTCCTGACTTTC. The chain carries TRBV27 and TRBJ2-6, with 7 bases that match TRBD1. The junction had 11 bases not matched to a gene; V was cut back by 6 bases and J by 0 bases. Germline CDR1 MNHEY, CDR2 SMNVEV (reference sequence). There are 18 residues in the CDR3.

The CDR3, as DNA: TGTGCCAGTAGTATTCTGTCAGGGGTGAACACCGGGGAGCTGTTTTTT. It is translated as CASSILSGVNTGELFF. The V gene is TRBV19, the J gene TRBJ2-2; possible D gene TRBD1, 6 bases. Germline V gene sequence: CDR1 LNHDA, CDR2 SQIVND (reference sequence). The CDR3 runs to 16 residues. The germline V and J ends were trimmed by 3 bases and 1 base, with 12 bases remaining between them.

CDR3 sequence reads: CASSGGLVPLYEQYF. CDR3 bases: TGTGCCAGCAGCGGAGGACTGGTCCCTCTCTACGAGCAGTACTTC. V usage is TRBV5-6 and J usage is TRBJ2-7; a possible D gene is TRBD2 (5 bases). In germline, CDR1 is SGHDT, CDR2 YYEEEE. The ends were cut back, 4 bases at V and 3 bases at J, with 17 bases in the middle. This CDR3 has 15 amino acids. Full variable domain (missing parts from reference TRBV5-6 and TRBJ2-7): DAGVTQSPTHLIKTRGQQVTLRCSPKSGHDTVSWYQQALGQGPQFIFQYYEEEERQRGNFPDRFSGHQFPNYSSELNVNALLLGDSALYLCASSGGLVPLYEQYFGPGTRLTVT.

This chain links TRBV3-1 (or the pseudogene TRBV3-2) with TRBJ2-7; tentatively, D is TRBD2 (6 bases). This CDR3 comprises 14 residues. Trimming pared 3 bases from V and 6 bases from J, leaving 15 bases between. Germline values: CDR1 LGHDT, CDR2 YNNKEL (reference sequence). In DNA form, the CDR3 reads TGTGCCAGCAGCCAGGCTGGACTTAGCGGCGAGCAGTACTTC. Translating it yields CASSQAGLSGEQYF.

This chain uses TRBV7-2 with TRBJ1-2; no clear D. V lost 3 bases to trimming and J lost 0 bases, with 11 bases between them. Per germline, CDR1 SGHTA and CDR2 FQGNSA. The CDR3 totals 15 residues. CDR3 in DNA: TGTGCCAGCAGCTTGGAGGGCAACTCTAACTATGGCTACACCTTC. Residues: CASSLEGNSNYGYTF. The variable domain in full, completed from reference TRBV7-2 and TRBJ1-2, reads GAGVSQSPSNKVTEKGKDVELRCDPISGHTALYWYRQSLGQGLEFLIYFQGNSAPDKSGLPSDRFSAERTGGSVSTLTIQRTQQEDSAVYLCASSLEGNSNYGYTFGSGTRLTVV.

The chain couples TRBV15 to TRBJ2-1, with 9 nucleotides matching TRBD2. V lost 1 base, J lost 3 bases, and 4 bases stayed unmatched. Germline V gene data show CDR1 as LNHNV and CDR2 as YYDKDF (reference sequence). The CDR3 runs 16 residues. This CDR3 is CATSRGGSGGYNEQFF. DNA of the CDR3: TGTGCCACCAGCAGAGGAGGTAGCGGGGGCTACAATGAGCAGTTCTTC.

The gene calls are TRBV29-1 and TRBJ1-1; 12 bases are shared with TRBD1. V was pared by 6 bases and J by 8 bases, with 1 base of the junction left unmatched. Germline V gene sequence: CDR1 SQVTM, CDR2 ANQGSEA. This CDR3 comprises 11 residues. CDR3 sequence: CSVGTGGEAFF. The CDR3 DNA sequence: TGCAGCGTGGGGACAGGGGGCGAAGCTTTCTTT.

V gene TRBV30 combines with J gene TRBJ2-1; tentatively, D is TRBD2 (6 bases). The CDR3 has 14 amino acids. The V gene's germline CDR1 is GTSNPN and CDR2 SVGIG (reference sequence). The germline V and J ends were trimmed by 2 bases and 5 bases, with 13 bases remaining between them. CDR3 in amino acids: CAWSTGTLHNEQFF. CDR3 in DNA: TGTGCCTGGAGTACCGGGACTTTACACAATGAGCAGTTCTTC.

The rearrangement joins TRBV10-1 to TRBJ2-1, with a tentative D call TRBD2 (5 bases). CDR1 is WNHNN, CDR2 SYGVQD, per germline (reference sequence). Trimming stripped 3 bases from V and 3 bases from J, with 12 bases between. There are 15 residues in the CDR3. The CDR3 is CASSDSGVGYNEQFF. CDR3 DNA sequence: TGCGCCAGCAGTGATTCCGGGGTGGGCTACAATGAGCAGTTCTTC.

This chain's CDR3 is CASSLGGHSTDTQYF. DNA of the CDR3: TGTGCCAGCAGCTTAGGCGGTCATAGCACAGATACGCAGTATTTT. The chain is built from TRBV7-2 and TRBJ2-3; D is undetermined. V was pared by 1 base and J by 0 bases, with 8 bases between. The CDR3 is made up of 15 amino acids. Germline CDR1 reads SGHTA; CDR2 reads FQGNSA.

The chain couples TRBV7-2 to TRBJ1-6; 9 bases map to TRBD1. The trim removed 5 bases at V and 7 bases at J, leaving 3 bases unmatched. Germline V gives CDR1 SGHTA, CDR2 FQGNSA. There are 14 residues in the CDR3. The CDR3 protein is CASSRDRGNSPLHF. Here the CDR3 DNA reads TGTGCCAGCAGCCGTGACAGGGGGAATTCACCCCTCCACTTT.

The DNA of the CDR3 is TGTGCCAGCAGCTTAGGCGATGAAAAACTGTTTTTT. Its protein product is CASSLGDEKLFF. V is TRBV11-2 and J is TRBJ1-4; D gene unclear. Germline V gene sequence: CDR1 SGHAT, CDR2 FQNNGV. This CDR3 has 12 residues. The germline V and J ends were trimmed by 1 base and 6 bases, with 3 bases remaining between them. The variable domain in full, with the rest retrieved from reference TRBV11-2 and TRBJ1-4, is EAGVAQSPRYKIIEKRQSVAFWCNPISGHATLYWYQQILGQGPKLLIQFQNNGVVDDSQLPKDRFSAERLKGVDSTLKIQPAKLEDSAVYLCASSLGDEKLFFGSGTQLSVL.

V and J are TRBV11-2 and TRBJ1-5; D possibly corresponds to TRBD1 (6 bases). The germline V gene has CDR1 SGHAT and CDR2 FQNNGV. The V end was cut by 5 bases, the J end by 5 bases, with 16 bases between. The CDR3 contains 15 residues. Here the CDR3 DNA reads TGTGCCAGCAGCCCAAGCAGGGGTCGAGATCAGCCCCAGCATTTT. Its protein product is CASSPSRGRDQPQHF.

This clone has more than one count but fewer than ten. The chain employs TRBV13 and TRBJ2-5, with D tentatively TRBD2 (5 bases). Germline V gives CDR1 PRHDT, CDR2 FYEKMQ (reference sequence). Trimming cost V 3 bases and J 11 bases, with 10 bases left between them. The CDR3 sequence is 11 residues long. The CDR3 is CASSFLDSQYF. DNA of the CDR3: TGTGCCAGCAGCTTCCTGGACTCGCAGTACTTC.

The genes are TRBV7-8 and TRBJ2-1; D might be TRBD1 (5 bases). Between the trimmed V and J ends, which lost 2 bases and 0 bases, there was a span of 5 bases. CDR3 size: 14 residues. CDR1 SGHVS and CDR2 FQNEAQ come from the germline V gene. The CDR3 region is CASSLQGSYNEQFF. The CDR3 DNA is TGTGCCAGCAGCTTACAGGGCTCCTACAATGAGCAGTTCTTC.